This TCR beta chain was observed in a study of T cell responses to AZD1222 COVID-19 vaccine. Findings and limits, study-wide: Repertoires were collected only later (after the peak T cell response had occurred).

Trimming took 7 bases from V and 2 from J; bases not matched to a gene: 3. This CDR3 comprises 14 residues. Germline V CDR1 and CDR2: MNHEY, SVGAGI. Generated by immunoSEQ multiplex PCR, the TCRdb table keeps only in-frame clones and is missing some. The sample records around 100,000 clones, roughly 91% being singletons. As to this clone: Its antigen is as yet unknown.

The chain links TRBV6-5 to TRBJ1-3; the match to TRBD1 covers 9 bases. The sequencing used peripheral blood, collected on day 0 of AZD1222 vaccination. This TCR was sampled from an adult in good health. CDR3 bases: TGTGCCAGCACTCGGACAGGGGCTGGAAACACCATATATTTT. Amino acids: CASTRTGAGNTIYF.